The TCR beta chain under discussion was sequenced for a study of OX40 agonist ivuxolimab in advanced cancers. The CDR3 sequence is 14 residues long. CDR1 and CDR2 (germline): SNHLY, FYNNEI. The V end was cut by 6 bases, the J end by 0 bases, with 11 bases between. The data were produced by immunoSEQ multiplex PCR, yet TCRdb's version contains in-frame clones alone and is incomplete. This table holds about 73,000 clones, approximately 90% found once. The V call is TRBV2, the J call TRBJ1-1, with a tentative D call TRBD1 (6 bases). The input for sequencing was CD4+ or CD8+ T cells sorted from blood, taken in a trial of the OX40 agonist ivuxolimab. The sequence was obtained from an adult with an advanced solid tumor such as melanoma, head and neck, liver or kidney cancer. CDR3 coding DNA: TGTGCCAGCAGGGAGGGACACTTGAACACTGAAGCTTTCTTT. Amino acid sequence: CASREGHLNTEAFF.